The clone carrying this T cell receptor (beta chain) was seen ten or more times. The library targeted TCRbeta and was prepared with unique molecular identifiers. One entry per CDR3 protein results from TCRdb running MiXCR on the PCR reads. The table records some 600,000 distinct CDR3 sequences, over 10% of them present only once. The CDR3 totals 14 residues. CDR1 SGHNT and CDR2 YYREEE come from the germline V gene (reference sequence). After removal of 4 bases from V and 7 bases from J, the junction contained 6 bases not matched to a gene. These data belong to a study of T-cell reconstitution after alpha-beta-depleted transplantation in children.

The source material was PBMCs, mostly from graft donor cells, sampled 360 days after TCRalphabeta/CD19-depleted stem cell transplant. This clonotype was obtained from a male patient between 5 and 17 years old who had a stem cell transplant for acute myeloid leukemia, so the T cells may come from the graft donor. V usage is TRBV5-4 and J usage is TRBJ1-5; 9 nucleotides align to TRBD1. CDR3: CASSEGQGNQPQHF. CDR3 in DNA: TGTGCCAGCAGCGAGGGACAGGGTAACCAGCCCCAGCATTTT.